This TCR beta chain was sequenced in a study of response to subunit inactivated influenza vaccine. TCRdb analysed the RT-PCR reads with MiXCR anew, one entry per CDR3 protein. The table has 750,000 to 850,000 distinct CDR3 sequences, around a sixth seen once. The CDR3 runs 18 residues. Trimming cost V 0 bases and J 0 bases, with 12 bases left between them. Per the germline V gene, CDR1 is SGHTA and CDR2 is FQGNSA. In regard to this clonotype: The antigen remains undetermined.

Study findings and constraints: The authors offered the suggestion that each seasonal influenza vaccination recruits few new T cells.

The clonotype comes from a man aged 45-60 years who received an inactivated influenza vaccine. The chain joins TRBV7-2 to TRBJ2-6, with unresolved D. The sequences come from PBMCs from blood, collected 5 days after vaccination. CDR3 sequence (DNA): TGTGCCAGCAGCTTAGCGTACAGCATGCCCTCTGGGGCCAACGTCCTGACTTTC. Encoded protein: CASSLAYSMPSGANVLTF.